This TCR beta chain is from a study of OX40 agonist ivuxolimab in advanced cancers. Study as a whole: Patients were given ivuxolimab, an antibody that agonizes OX40 (CD134).

As to this clone: Its target is not known.

The trim removed 6 bases at V and 7 bases at J, leaving 6 bases unmatched. From germline, CDR1 is MNHEY and CDR2 SVGAGI. This CDR3 is 12 amino acids long. Excluded were patients having autoimmune disease history or systemic immunosuppression. Study results and caveats: The investigators did not determine what antigen specificity the expanded peripheral T cells had. Expanded clones were, on average, more numerous in CD8+ T cells than in CD4+.

This table comes from immunoSEQ multiplex PCR, and its TCRdb copy is limited to in-frame clones, with some not included. Of about 23,000 clones in the sample, roughly 82% were seen once. The source of this sequence is an adult with an advanced solid tumor such as melanoma, head and neck, liver or kidney cancer. The chain has TRBV6-5 and TRBJ2-7; 7 bases align to TRBD1. The specimen was CD4+ or CD8+ T cells sorted from blood, collected in a trial of the OX40 agonist ivuxolimab. The DNA for the CDR3 is TGTGCCAGCAGAGAGGGGGCGAAGGAGCAGTACTTC. Its protein product is CASREGAKEQYF.